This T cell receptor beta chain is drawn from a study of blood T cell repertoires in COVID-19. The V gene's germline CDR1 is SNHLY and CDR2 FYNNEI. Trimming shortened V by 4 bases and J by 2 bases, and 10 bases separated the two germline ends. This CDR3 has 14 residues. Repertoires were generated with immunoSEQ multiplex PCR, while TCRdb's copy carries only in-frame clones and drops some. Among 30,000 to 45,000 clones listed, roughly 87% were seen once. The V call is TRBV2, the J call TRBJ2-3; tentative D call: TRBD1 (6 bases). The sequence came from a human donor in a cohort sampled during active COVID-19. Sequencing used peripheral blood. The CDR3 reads CASSGGTTTDTQYF. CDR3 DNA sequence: TGTGCCAGCAGTGGGGGGACAACCACAGATACGCAGTATTTT.